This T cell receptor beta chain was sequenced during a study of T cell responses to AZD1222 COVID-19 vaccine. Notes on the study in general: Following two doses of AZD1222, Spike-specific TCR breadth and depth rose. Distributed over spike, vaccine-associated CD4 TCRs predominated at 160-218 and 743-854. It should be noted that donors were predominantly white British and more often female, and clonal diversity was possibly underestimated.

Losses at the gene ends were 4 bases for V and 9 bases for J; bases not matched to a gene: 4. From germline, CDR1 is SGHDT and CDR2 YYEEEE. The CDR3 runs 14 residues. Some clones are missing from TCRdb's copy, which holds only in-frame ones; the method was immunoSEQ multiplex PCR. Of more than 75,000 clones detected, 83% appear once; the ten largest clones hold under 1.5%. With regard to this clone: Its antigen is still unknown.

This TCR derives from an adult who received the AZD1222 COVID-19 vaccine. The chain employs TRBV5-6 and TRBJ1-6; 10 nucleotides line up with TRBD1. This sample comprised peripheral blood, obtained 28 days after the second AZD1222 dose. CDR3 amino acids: CASSRDRGTSPLHF. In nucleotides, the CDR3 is TGTGCCAGCAGCCGGGACAGGGGAACTTCACCCCTCCACTTT.